The present entry profiles one TCR beta chain with its context. Its antigen remains unknown. Sample-barcoded 5' priming and a J-beta primer mix drove a second PCR of about 7 to 11 cycles. Each CDR3 protein gets one entry after TCRdb re-called the 5' RACE reads with MiXCR. Of over 700,000 distinct CDR3 sequences listed, 53% are singletons. The data stem from a study of blood T cells in healthy people across ages. Whole-study context: T cells yielded about one barcoded beta molecule per two cells through template switching. Study findings and constraints: Naive T cell percentage and TCR beta diversity correlated strongly.

The length of the CDR3 is 15 residues. Germline CDR1 is LGHDT and CDR2 is YNNKEL (reference sequence). The TCR sequence derives from a man older than 75 in good health. J is TRBJ2-4 and V is TRBV3-1; no clear D. The J call could be wrong; TRBJ2-7 is a better fit for the DNA end. The sequenced sample consisted of blood. The CDR3 loop is CASSQDRVRNYEQYF. Here the CDR3 DNA reads TGTGCCAGCAGCCAAGATCGGGTGAGAAACTACGAGCAGTACTTC.